These T cell receptor beta chains were read from a single sample in a study of tumor and adjacent non-tumor tissue in lung cancer. TCRdb re-called the multiplex PCR reads with MiXCR, one entry per CDR3 protein. The sample yields some 99,000 distinct CDR3 sequences, 50% to 70% seen once. Sequences were obtained from distant non-tumor lung tissue. These TCRs come from a man aged 55 to 70 with non-small cell lung cancer. Both conserved end residues are part of each CDR3. A D gene is named only where the DNA matches it firmly. Clone sizes are given selectively: once, few, many, or a class where the clone is expanded.

v_gene,d_gene,abundance,j_gene,CDR3nt,CDR3aa
TRBV29-1,.,many,TRBJ2-2,TGCAGCGTTTCCGGGGAGCTGTTTTTT,CSVSGELFF
TRBV28,TRBD2,.,TRBJ2-1,TGTGTCACCGTCAAGGGGACTAGTTCCTACAATGAGCAGTTCTTC,CVTVKGTSSYNEQFF
TRBV20-1,TRBD2,.,TRBJ2-3,TGCAGTGCTAGAGGCGGACTCCTTAGCGGGAGCACGCAGTATTTT,CSARGGLLSGSTQYF
TRBV7-2,TRBD1,.,TRBJ1-1,TGTGCCAGCAGCCCAAATCGCATGATGACCAGGGGGAGCACTGATGCTTTCTTT,CASSPNRMMTRGSTDAFF
TRBV29-1,.,.,TRBJ1-4,TGCAGCGCTCAGATAGGGGCAAATGAAAAACTGTTTTTT,CSAQIGANEKLFF
TRBV11-2,.,.,TRBJ2-1,TGTGCCAGCCGAAAGGGGATCGGTGAGCAGTTCTTC,CASRKGIGEQFF
TRBV6-2/TRBV6-3,.,few,TRBJ1-4,TGTGCCAGCAGTTACCGGGCGGTTGCATGCGATGAAAAACTGTTTTTT,CASSYRAVACDEKLFF
TRBV4-2,TRBD1,.,TRBJ2-5,TGTGCCAGCAGCCACCTGGGACAGGGACAAGAGACCCAGTACTTT,CASSHLGQGQETQYF
TRBV6-2/TRBV6-3,.,.,TRBJ2-5,TGTTCCAGTAGTTCCGGCCGACGCACCCAGTACTTC,CSSSSGRRTQYF
TRBV4-1,TRBD1,.,TRBJ1-4,TGCGCCAGCAGCTCCCAAGGGACAGGGGGCATAACTAATGAAAAACTGTTTTTT,CASSSQGTGGITNEKLFF
TRBV4-1,.,once,TRBJ1-6,TGCGCCAGCAGCCAATTAACGGTGGATTCACCCCTCCACTTT,CASSQLTVDSPLHF
TRBV29-1,.,few,TRBJ1-1,TGCAGCGTCATCTGGGACACTGAAGCTTTCTTT,CSVIWDTEAFF
TRBV18,TRBD2,.,TRBJ2-7,TGTGCCAGCTCAGGGTTAGCGGGAGAGTACTACGAGCAGTACTTC,CASSGLAGEYYEQYF
TRBV7-8,TRBD2,many,TRBJ2-7,TGTGCCAGCACTCCCCGGGGGGGTAGCTCCTACGAGCAGTACTTC,CASTPRGGSSYEQYF
TRBV12-3/TRBV12-4,TRBD1,.,TRBJ2-1,TGTGTCAGCAGTGAGACAGGGTACAATGAACAGTTCTTC,CVSSETGYNEQFF
TRBV29-1,TRBD1,.,TRBJ2-2,TGCAGCGTTGATGTTGGGGGACAGGACTTCGCGAACACCGGGGAGATGTTTTTT,CSVDVGGQDFANTGEMFF
TRBV5-8,TRBD1,many,TRBJ2-1,TGTGCCAGCACCACCCGAGACAGGGGTAAAGGGAAGTTCTTC,CASTTRDRGKGKFF
TRBV29-1,.,.,TRBJ2-1,TGCAGTGGTGTAGGGGGGACCAGGTACAATGAGCAGTTCTTC,CSGVGGTRYNEQFF
TRBV2,.,.,TRBJ1-2,TGTGCCAGCAGTGACGTGGGGCTCTATGGCTACACCTTC,CASSDVGLYGYTF
TRBV29-1,TRBD1,.,TRBJ2-7,TGCAGCGCTCGGACAGGGGACTACGAACAGTACTTC,CSARTGDYEQYF
TRBV29-1,.,.,TRBJ1-1,TGCAGTTTTCGCGACGCGGGCACTGAAGCTTTCTTT,CSFRDAGTEAFF
TRBV11-2,TRBD1,.,TRBJ2-5,TGTGCCAGAAGCCCAAGCAGTAGCCAGGGGGTCCAGTACTTC,CARSPSSSQGVQYF
TRBV6-6,.,.,TRBJ2-2,TGTGCCAGCAGGGGGACCGCCGCAGCCGGGGAGCCGTTTTTT,CASRGTAAAGEPFF
TRBV6-1,TRBD1,.,TRBJ1-5,TGTACCAGCGGTACAGACAGGGGCAATCAGCCCCAACATTTT,CTSGTDRGNQPQHF
TRBV10-1,.,.,TRBJ1-2,TGCGCCAGCAGTGAGTCGACAGGCCAACCCTATGGCTACACCTTC,CASSESTGQPYGYTF
TRBV5-1,.,.,TRBJ2-2,TGCGCCAGCAGCTTGGACAGATCCCACACCGGGGAGCTGTTTTTT,CASSLDRSHTGELFF
TRBV5-6,TRBD1,many,TRBJ1-2,TGTGCCAGCAGCCCCGATATACAGGGGGTCTATGGCTACACCTTC,CASSPDIQGVYGYTF
TRBV4-2,TRBD1,many,TRBJ2-2,TGTGCCAGCAGCCAAGCCGGGACAGGGGTGGCCGGGGAGCTGTTTTTT,CASSQAGTGVAGELFF
TRBV6-2/TRBV6-3,TRBD1,few,TRBJ1-2,TGTGCTAGCGTTGGACAGGGGAGAAACTATGACTACACCTTC,CASVGQGRNYDYTF
TRBV7-8,.,many,TRBJ2-7,TGTGCCAGCAGCCAATATTACGAGCAGTACTTC,CASSQYYEQYF
TRBV29-1,.,medium-sized,TRBJ2-7,TGCAGCGTTGAAGACTATCACTACGAGCAGTACTTC,CSVEDYHYEQYF
TRBV4-2,.,.,TRBJ2-7,TGTGCCAGCAGCCATGTTGCGAGGGGGTACGGAACCTACGCGCAGTACTTC,CASSHVARGYGTYAQYF
TRBV5-1,.,few,TRBJ2-5,TGCGCCAGCAGCTTGGGACCCAGGACAAGTTGGGCAAAGACCCAGTACTTC,CASSLGPRTSWAKTQYF
TRBV6-5,.,.,TRBJ2-1,TGTGCTAGCAGTCTCTTCCCCTACACTGAGCAGTTCTTC,CASSLFPYTEQFF
TRBV7-8,.,.,TRBJ2-1,TGTGTCAGCAGCTTAGCATGGGGTGAGCACTTCTTC,CVSSLAWGEHFF
TRBV11-2,.,.,TRBJ2-1,TGTGCCAGCAGCTATTCTCGGCGGACATACAATGAGCAGTTCTTC,CASSYSRRTYNEQFF
TRBV6-5,.,.,TRBJ1-1,TGTGGCAGCCCTTGGGGGGGACACCCAAGTCGAACTGAAACTTTCTTT,CGSPWGGHPSRTETFF
TRBV11-2,.,many,TRBJ2-7,.,CASTWGQGALQF
TRBV6-6,TRBD2,.,TRBJ2-2,TGTGCCAGTAGCCAAGCGGGGGCCTACACCGTGGAGCTGTTTTTT,CASSQAGAYTVELFF
TRBV4-2,.,.,TRBJ2-7,TGTGCCAGCAGTCGGGGAATAGCCGGTTACGAGCAGTACTTC,CASSRGIAGYEQYF
TRBV11-2,TRBD2,.,TRBJ2-1,TGTGTCAGTAGCCGGACTAGCGTTTACAATGAGCAGTTCTTC,CVSSRTSVYNEQFF
TRBV29-1,.,.,TRBJ2-6,TGCAGCATAGACACTGGGGCTGGGGCCAACGTCCCGACTTTC,CSIDTGAGANVPTF
TRBV9,.,.,TRBJ2-7,.,CASSVGGGSYEQHF
TRBV29-1,TRBD2,.,TRBJ2-5,TGCAGCCTTAGCGGGACGGTCCAGGAGAGCCAGTACTTC,CSLSGTVQESQYF
TRBV6-1,TRBD2,.,TRBJ2-2,TGTGTAAGCAGTGAACGCGGGAGCGGTAACACCGGGGAGCTGTTTTTT,CVSSERGSGNTGELFF